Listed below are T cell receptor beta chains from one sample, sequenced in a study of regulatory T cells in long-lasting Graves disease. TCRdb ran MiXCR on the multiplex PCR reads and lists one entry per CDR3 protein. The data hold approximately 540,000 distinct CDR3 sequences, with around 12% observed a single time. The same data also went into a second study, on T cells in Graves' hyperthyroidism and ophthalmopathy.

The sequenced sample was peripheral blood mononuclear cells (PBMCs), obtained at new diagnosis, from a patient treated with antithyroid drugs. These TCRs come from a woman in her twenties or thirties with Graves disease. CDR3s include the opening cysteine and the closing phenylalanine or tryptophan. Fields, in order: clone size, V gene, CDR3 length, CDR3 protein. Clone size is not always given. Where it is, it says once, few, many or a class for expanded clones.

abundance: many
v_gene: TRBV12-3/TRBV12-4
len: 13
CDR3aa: CASTQGGDSPLHF

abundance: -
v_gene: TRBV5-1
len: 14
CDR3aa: CASGLGGGSVEQYF

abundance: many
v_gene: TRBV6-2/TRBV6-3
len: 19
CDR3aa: CASSYFSSSAPAPGNEQFF

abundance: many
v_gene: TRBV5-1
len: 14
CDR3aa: CASSLTGSSYEQYF

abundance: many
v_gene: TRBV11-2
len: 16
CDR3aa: CASSLIAGAMVETQYF

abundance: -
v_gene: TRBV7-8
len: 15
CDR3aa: CASILTLKTRNEQFF

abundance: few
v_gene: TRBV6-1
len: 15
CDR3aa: CASRPGQINTGELFF

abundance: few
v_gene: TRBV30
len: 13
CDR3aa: CAWSVTGGNTIYF

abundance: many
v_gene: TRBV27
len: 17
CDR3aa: CASSLSFRGWNTGELFF

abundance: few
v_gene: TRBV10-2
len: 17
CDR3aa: CASGGTSGDHLGNEQFF

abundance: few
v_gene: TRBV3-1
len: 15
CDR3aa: CASSQGWGVTDTQYF

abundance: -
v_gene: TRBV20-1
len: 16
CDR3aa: CSARDYPAWGISPLHF

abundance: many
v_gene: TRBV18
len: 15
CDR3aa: CASSPPSVPGYGYTF

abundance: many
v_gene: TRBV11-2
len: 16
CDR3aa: CASSLALTGEFYEQYF

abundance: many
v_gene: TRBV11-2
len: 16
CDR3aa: CASSLATGGPIHEQFF

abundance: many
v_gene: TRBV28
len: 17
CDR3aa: CATRREGGFVGNTEAFF

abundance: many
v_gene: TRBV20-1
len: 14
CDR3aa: CSAKGQGGSYEQYF

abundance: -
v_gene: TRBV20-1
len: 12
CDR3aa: CSASERFAEAFF

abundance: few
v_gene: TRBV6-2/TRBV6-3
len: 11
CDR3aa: CASSRPDTQYF

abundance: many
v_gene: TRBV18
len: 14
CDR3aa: CASSPRDRASEAFF

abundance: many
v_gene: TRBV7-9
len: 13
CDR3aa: CASSSPSMLEQYF

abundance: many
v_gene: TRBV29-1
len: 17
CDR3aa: CSVEVILAGEYTDTQYF

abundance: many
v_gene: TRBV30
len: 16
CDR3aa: CAWSGGGRWLNYGYTF

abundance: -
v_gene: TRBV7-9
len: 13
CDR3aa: CASSHPSFYGYTF

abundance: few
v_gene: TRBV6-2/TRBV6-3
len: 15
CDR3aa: CASLKGLGRGDEQFF

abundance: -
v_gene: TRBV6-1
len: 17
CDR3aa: CASGGALGSVGNTEAFF

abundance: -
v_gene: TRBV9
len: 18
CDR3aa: CASSQNPSRGGSYNEQFF

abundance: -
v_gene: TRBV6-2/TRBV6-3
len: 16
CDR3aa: CASSYSGTKGPETQYF